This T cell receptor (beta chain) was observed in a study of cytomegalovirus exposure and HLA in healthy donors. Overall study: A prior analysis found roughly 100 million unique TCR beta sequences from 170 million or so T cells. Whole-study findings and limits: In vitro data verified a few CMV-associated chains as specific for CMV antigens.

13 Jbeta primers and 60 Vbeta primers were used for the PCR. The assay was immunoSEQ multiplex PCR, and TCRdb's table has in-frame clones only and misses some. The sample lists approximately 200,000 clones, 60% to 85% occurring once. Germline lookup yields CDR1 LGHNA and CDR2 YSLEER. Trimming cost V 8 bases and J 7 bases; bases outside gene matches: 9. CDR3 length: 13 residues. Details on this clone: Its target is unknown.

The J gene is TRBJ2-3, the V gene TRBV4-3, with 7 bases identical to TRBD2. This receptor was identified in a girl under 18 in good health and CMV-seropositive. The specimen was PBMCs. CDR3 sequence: CASGGDQIHTQYF. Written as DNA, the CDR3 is TGCGCCAGCGGGGGGGATCAAATACATACGCAGTATTTT.